This T cell receptor beta chain was found in a study of T cell responses to AZD1222 COVID-19 vaccine. CDR3 length equals 14 residues. V lost 4 bases and J lost 5; bases outside the gene matches: 7. Per germline, CDR1 LGHDT and CDR2 YNNKEL (reference sequence). Measured with immunoSEQ multiplex PCR; TCRdb has only the in-frame clones, and not every one. The profile shows under 120,000 clones, nearly 90% of them singletons. V usage is TRBV3-1 (or the pseudogene TRBV3-2) and J usage is TRBJ2-5; 7 positions agree with TRBD1. Sequenced material: peripheral blood, taken 28 days after the second AZD1222 dose. The clonotype originates from an adult who received the AZD1222 COVID-19 vaccine. DNA for the CDR3: TGTGCCAGCAGCCTGACAGGGAATTGGGAGACCCAGTACTTC. Amino acids: CASSLTGNWETQYF.